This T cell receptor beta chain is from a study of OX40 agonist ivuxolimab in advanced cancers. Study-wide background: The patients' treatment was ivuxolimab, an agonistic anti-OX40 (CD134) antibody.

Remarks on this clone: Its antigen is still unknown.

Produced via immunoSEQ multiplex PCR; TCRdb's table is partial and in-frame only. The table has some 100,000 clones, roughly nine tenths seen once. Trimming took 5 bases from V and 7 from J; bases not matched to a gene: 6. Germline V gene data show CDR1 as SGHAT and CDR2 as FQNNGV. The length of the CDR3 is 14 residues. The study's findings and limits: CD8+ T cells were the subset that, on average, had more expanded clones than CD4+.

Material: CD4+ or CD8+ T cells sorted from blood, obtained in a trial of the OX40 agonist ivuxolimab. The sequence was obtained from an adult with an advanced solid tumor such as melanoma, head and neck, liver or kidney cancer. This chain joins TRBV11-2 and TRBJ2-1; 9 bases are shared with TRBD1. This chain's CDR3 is CASSLGQGGNEQFF. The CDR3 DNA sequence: TGTGCCAGCAGCCTGGGACAGGGAGGTAATGAGCAGTTCTTC.